This T cell receptor (beta chain) is from a study of blood T cells in healthy people across ages. Background on the study: Per two T cells, template switching captured roughly one barcoded beta molecule. Notes on the study in general: What prevented conclusive comparison of naive and antigen-experienced cells was that PBMCs were unsorted. Diversity was estimated from one million T cells, and these estimates were considered underestimates. Roughly linear age-related decline in beta diversity appeared, significant by age about 40.

Germline loops: CDR1 MGHDK, CDR2 SYGVNS. Trimming cost V 3 bases and J 2 bases; bases outside gene matches: 4. The CDR3 consists of 15 residues. The sample holds many counts of this clonotype. What it recognizes is unknown. A second PCR of about 6 to 11 cycles used a sample-barcoded 5' primer and a J-beta primer mix. TCRdb passed the 5' RACE reads through MiXCR, listing each CDR3 protein once. The sample has more than 800,000 distinct CDR3 sequences, more than 25% seen once. Sequenced material: blood. The receptor was derived from an elderly woman in good health. This chain links TRBV25-1 with TRBJ1-2; 9 bases line up with TRBD1. This chain's CDR3 is CASSDGTGRNYGYTF. The DNA of the CDR3 is TGTGCCAGCAGTGATGGGACAGGGAGAAACTATGGCTACACCTTC.